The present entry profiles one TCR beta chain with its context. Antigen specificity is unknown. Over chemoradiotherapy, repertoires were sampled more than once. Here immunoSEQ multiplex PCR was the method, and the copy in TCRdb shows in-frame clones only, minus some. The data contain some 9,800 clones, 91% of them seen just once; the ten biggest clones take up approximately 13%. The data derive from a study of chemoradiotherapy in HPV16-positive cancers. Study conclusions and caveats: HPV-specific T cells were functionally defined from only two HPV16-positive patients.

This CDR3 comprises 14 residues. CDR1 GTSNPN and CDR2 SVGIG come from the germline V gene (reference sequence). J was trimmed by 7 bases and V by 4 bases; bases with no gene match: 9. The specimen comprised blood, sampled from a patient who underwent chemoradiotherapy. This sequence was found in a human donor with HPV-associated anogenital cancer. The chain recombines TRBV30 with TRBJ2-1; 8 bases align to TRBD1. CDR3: CAWTPWTGTNEQFF. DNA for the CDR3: TGTGCCTGGACCCCCTGGACAGGGACAAATGAGCAGTTCTTC.